The 21 T cell receptor beta chains reported below all come from one sample, sequenced in a study of shared clonotypes between healthy human individuals. TCRdb's copy holds only in-frame clones and misses some; the assay was immunoSEQ multiplex PCR. The profile shows about 2.1 million clones, 80% to 95% of them singletons. Naive CD8 cells lacked CD45RO and underwent positive selection for CCR7, leaving out terminally differentiated effector memory CD45RA+ cells. Sequenced input: naive CD8+ T cells from PBMCs. Receptor source: a man younger than 35 in good health. Some clones in this sample may be carry-over from other donors' samples.

This rearrangement joins TRBV7-9 to TRBJ2-3; 14 bases match TRBD2. V dropped 5 bases and J dropped 5; count of bases not matched to a gene: 3. Germline CDR1 is SEHNR and CDR2 is FQNEAQ (reference sequence). This CDR3 spans 15 amino acids. The CDR3 spells CASSPGTSGRDTQYF. CDR3 in DNA: TGTGCCAGCAGCCCAGGGACTAGCGGGAGAGATACGCAGTATTTT.

The rearrangement links TRBV7-6 to TRBJ2-2; the D gene is possibly TRBD1 (6 bases). V lost 1 base and J 4 bases, leaving 10 bases between the germline ends. CDR3 length equals 15 residues. The germline CDR1 and CDR2 sequences are SGHVS and FNYEAQ. The CDR3 nucleotides read TGTGCCAGCAGCTTAGACAGGGTCTTCACCGGGGAGCTGTTTTTT. This encodes CASSLDRVFTGELFF.

On this clone itself: This same CDR3 is encoded by further DNA sequences in the sample. The chain couples TRBV6-6 to TRBJ1-5; D uncertain. CDR3 length equals 16 residues. The germline gives CDR1 MNHNY, CDR2 SVGAGI (reference sequence). The V end was cut by 0 bases, the J end by 0 bases, with 9 bases between. The CDR3 DNA sequence: TGTGCCAGCAGTTACTCGTCGGGTTATAGCAATCAGCCCCAGCATTTT. Residues: CASSYSSGYSNQPQHF.

The chain links TRBV28 to TRBJ2-3; TRBD2 agrees at 8 bases. CDR1 and CDR2 (germline): MDHEN, SYDVKM. The V gene end was trimmed by 3 bases and the J gene end by 4 bases; junction bases not matched to a gene: 6. The CDR3 sequence is 15 residues long. The CDR3 nucleotides read TGTGCCAGCAGTTTCTCTAGCGGGCCGGCAGATACGCAGTATTTT. This sequence encodes CASSFSSGPADTQYF.

CDR3 amino acids: CAWNSGTDKNTEAFF. As DNA, the CDR3 is TGTGCCTGGAACTCCGGGACAGATAAGAACACTGAAGCTTTCTTT. This rearrangement joins TRBV30 to TRBJ1-1, with 7 bases that match TRBD1. Germline V gene lookup returns CDR1 GTSNPN and CDR2 SVGIG (reference sequence). V shed 4 bases, J shed 1 base, and the junction held 9 bases outside the gene matches. There are 15 residues in the CDR3.

This chain connects TRBV15 to TRBJ2-3; possible D gene TRBD1, 6 bases. The CDR3 sequence is 15 residues long. Deletions cut 9 bases from V and 0 bases from J, with 16 bases between. Germline V gene data show CDR1 as LNHNV and CDR2 as YYDKDF (reference sequence). In DNA form, the CDR3 reads TGTGCCACAGCAAATACAGGGATGAGCACAGATACGCAGTATTTT. This sequence encodes CATANTGMSTDTQYF.

The rearrangement links TRBV6-1 to TRBJ2-2; perhaps TRBD2 as D (6 bases). Trimming stripped 3 bases from V and 3 bases from J, with 11 bases between. Germline V CDR1 and CDR2: MNHNS, SASEGT. The CDR3 runs 15 residues. The CDR3 sequence is CASSDGSSDTGELFF. For the CDR3, the DNA is TGTGCCAGCAGTGATGGTTCTAGCGACACCGGGGAGCTGTTTTTT.

The V gene is TRBV11-2, the J gene TRBJ2-3; 9 bases line up with TRBD2. V shed 1 base and J 5 bases; nucleotides not matched to a gene: 10. The CDR3 runs to 17 residues. CDR1 and CDR2 from the germline V gene are SGHAT and FQNNGV. The CDR3 nucleotides are TGTGCCAGCAGCTTAGTCCTAGCGGGACCTCCAGGAGATACGCAGTATTTT. Protein product: CASSLVLAGPPGDTQYF.

The rearrangement links TRBV15 to TRBJ2-7; possible D gene TRBD1, 6 bases. The CDR3 spans 16 residues. With 0 bases removed from V and 2 bases from J, the gap between germline ends came to 14 bases. Germline V gene data show CDR1 as LNHNV and CDR2 as YYDKDF (reference sequence). Here the CDR3 reads CATSRDKRQAPYEQYF. The CDR3 DNA follows: TGTGCCACCAGCAGAGATAAGCGACAGGCCCCCTACGAGCAGTACTTC.

This chain connects TRBV7-2 to TRBJ2-1, with D perhaps matching TRBD1 (6 bases). Germline loops: CDR1 SGHTA, CDR2 FQGNSA. The CDR3 loop spans 16 amino acids. With 5 bases removed from V and 5 bases from J, the gap between germline ends came to 19 bases. Here the CDR3 reads CASSGIRGPVHNEQFF. The CDR3 nucleotides are TGTGCCAGCAGCGGAATCAGGGGTCCCGTCCACAATGAGCAGTTCTTC.

This clone turned up a few times. V is TRBV15 and J is TRBJ1-4; 7 nucleotides match TRBD1. CDR3 size: 15 residues. V was pared by 0 bases and J by 4 bases, with 2 bases of the junction left unmatched. The germline CDR1 and CDR2 sequences are LNHNV and YYDKDF (reference sequence). CDR3 amino acids: CATSRDGQVNEKLFF. The CDR3 nucleotides are TGTGCCACCAGCAGAGATGGACAGGTTAATGAAAAACTGTTTTTT.

This clone was observed a single time. The rearrangement links TRBV28 to TRBJ1-1; D call uncertain. CDR3 length: 14 amino acids. Per germline, CDR1 MDHEN and CDR2 SYDVKM. V was clipped by 5 bases and J by 0 bases, with 10 bases between them. The CDR3 DNA follows: TGTGCCAGCAGTCCTTTTGAGCTGAACACTGAAGCTTTCTTT. Its translation: CASSPFELNTEAFF.

The rearrangement uses TRBV27 and TRBJ2-2, with D perhaps TRBD1 (6 bases). Trimming stripped 6 bases from V and 5 bases from J, with 13 bases between. This CDR3 is built from 14 residues. CDR1 is MNHEY, CDR2 SMNVEV, per germline (reference sequence). DNA of the CDR3: TGTGCCAGCAGGCAGGGGTGGGGAACCGGGGAGCTGTTTTTT. Protein sequence: CASRQGWGTGELFF.

The V and J genes are TRBV9 and TRBJ2-3; the match to TRBD2 covers 8 bases. CDR1 is SGDLS and CDR2 is YYNGEE in the germline V gene. CDR3 length equals 17 residues. With V trimmed by 2 bases and J by 2 bases, 10 bases remained unmatched. DNA of the CDR3: TGTGCCAGCAGCGTCCCCCGGGGGGGGCAAACCACAGATACGCAGTATTTT. This codes for CASSVPRGGQTTDTQYF.

The V and J genes are TRBV27 and TRBJ1-4, with 7 bases fitting TRBD1. The junction had 12 bases not matched to a gene; V was cut back by 6 bases and J by 8 bases. This CDR3 region has 15 residues. Germline values: CDR1 MNHEY, CDR2 SMNVEV (reference sequence). CDR3 bases: TGTGCCAGCAGCCCGAACACAGGGGTTGGGGAAAAACTGTTTTTT. This gives the protein CASSPNTGVGEKLFF.

This chain connects TRBV28 to TRBJ2-7; 10 bases are shared with TRBD2. The germline gives CDR1 MDHEN, CDR2 SYDVKM. V trimming: 3 bases; J trimming: 6 bases; junction bases outside the gene matches: 8. This CDR3 spans 15 amino acids. Here the CDR3 reads CASSFEREGRSEQYF. The CDR3 region has the DNA TGTGCCAGCAGTTTTGAGCGGGAGGGCAGAAGCGAGCAGTACTTC.

The rearrangement links TRBV30 to TRBJ2-1, with D perhaps matching TRBD1 (5 bases). This CDR3 has 13 residues. Germline V gene data show CDR1 as GTSNPN and CDR2 as SVGIG (reference sequence). Trimming pared 3 bases from V and 9 bases from J, leaving 15 bases between. The CDR3: CAWRLPPGFEQFF. The CDR3 nucleotides read TGTGCCTGGAGGTTACCCCCAGGGTTTGAGCAGTTCTTC. Full variable domain (remainder filled in from reference TRBV30 and TRBJ2-1): SQTIHQWPATLVQPVGSPLSLECTVEGTSNPNLYWYRQAAGRGLQLLFYSVGIGQISSEVPQNLSASRPQDRQFILSSKKLLLSDSGFYLCAWRLPPGFEQFFGPGTRLTVL.

This chain links TRBV29-1 with TRBJ2-1; 16 bases match TRBD2. Germline trimming cut 4 bases from V and 8 bases from J; bases unmatched to any gene: 8. The CDR3 spans 16 residues. CDR1 is SQVTM and CDR2 is ANQGSEA in the germline V gene. The CDR3, as DNA: TGCAGCGTTGTCCCCGGGACTAGCGGGAGGGGCGATGAGCAGTTCTTC. Residues: CSVVPGTSGRGDEQFF.

This rearrangement joins TRBV6-1 to TRBJ2-5; possibly TRBD1 for D (5 bases). The CDR3 is 14 residues long. Germline V gives CDR1 MNHNS, CDR2 SASEGT. V shed 2 bases and J shed 4 bases, with 11 bases lying between them. CDR3 protein: CASSEIGHRETQYF. The CDR3, as DNA: TGTGCCAGCAGTGAAATCGGACACCGAGAGACCCAGTACTTC.

J is TRBJ1-1 and V is TRBV27; the match to TRBD1 covers 7 bases. The trim removed 3 bases at V and 3 bases at J, leaving 7 bases unmatched. The CDR3 loop spans 15 amino acids. The germline V gene has CDR1 MNHEY and CDR2 SMNVEV (reference sequence). In DNA, the CDR3 is TGTGCCAGCAGTTTCTGGGACAGACATCACACTGAAGCTTTCTTT. Translation gives CASSFWDRHHTEAFF.

The chain recombines TRBV5-4 with TRBJ2-1, with 7 positions matching TRBD2. CDR1 is SGHNT and CDR2 is YYREEE in the germline V gene (reference sequence). This CDR3 comprises 17 residues. Unmatched junction bases numbered 13, after V lost 4 bases and J lost 3 bases. The CDR3 protein is CASSGGVVATVYNEQFF. The CDR3 DNA is TGTGCCAGCAGCGGGGGGGTGGTAGCGACCGTCTACAATGAGCAGTTCTTC.